These 13 T cell receptor beta chains share one sample of origin, sequenced in a study of blood T cell repertoires in COVID-19. Only in-frame clones appear in the TCRdb table, and some are missing; sequencing was by immunoSEQ multiplex PCR. Altogether 250,000 or so clones are present, over 70% being singletons, with the ten largest covering approximately 3.4%. Sequencing input: PBMCs or T cells enriched from blood (not recorded which). The receptors originated from a woman between 40 and 50 years old who had been exposed to COVID-19.

The V and J genes are TRBV9 and TRBJ1-3; D might be TRBD1 (5 bases). Trimming took 4 bases from V and 0 from J, leaving 11 bases between them. The CDR3 has 15 amino acids. Germline V CDR1 and CDR2: SGDLS, YYNGEE. CDR3 bases: TGTGCCAGCAGCACACAGGTTAGCTCTGGAAACACCATATATTTT. It encodes CASSTQVSSGNTIYF.

V usage is TRBV24-1 and J usage is TRBJ2-1; tentatively, D is TRBD2 (6 bases). The CDR3 has 13 amino acids. The V and J ends lost 4 bases and 3 bases respectively, with 6 bases between them. Germline CDR1 reads KGHDR; CDR2 reads SFDVKD. CDR3 loop: CATSEGGYNEQFF. CDR3 nucleotides: TGTGCCACCAGTGAGGGGGGCTACAATGAGCAGTTCTTC.

The CDR3 region has the DNA TGTGCCAGCAGCGATGAAACAGGGAGCTCCTATAATTCACCCCTCCACTTT. Protein product: CASSDETGSSYNSPLHF. This rearrangement joins TRBV16 to TRBJ1-6; D may be TRBD1 (6 bases). The germline V gene has CDR1 KGHSY and CDR2 FQNENV. V shed 5 bases and J shed 0 bases, with 14 bases lying between them. The CDR3 totals 17 residues.

The chain uses TRBV18 and TRBJ1-1, with D unresolved. This CDR3 has 12 residues. Germline CDR1 is KGHSH and CDR2 is LQKENI. Trimming shortened V by 1 base and J by 7 bases, and 7 bases separated the two germline ends. CDR3: CASSPRYGEAFF. The DNA of the CDR3 is TGTGCCAGCTCACCACGTTACGGTGAAGCTTTCTTT.

This chain uses TRBV3-1 (or the pseudogene TRBV3-2) with TRBJ2-6, with a weak D call TRBD2 (6 bases). CDR3 length: 15 amino acids. Trimming cost V 3 bases and J 4 bases, with 10 bases left between them. Germline V gene lookup returns CDR1 LGHDT and CDR2 YNNKEL (reference sequence). CDR3 coding DNA: TGTGCCAGCAGCCAGGGGGGAGTCGGGGCCAACGTCCTGACTTTC. This sequence encodes CASSQGGVGANVLTF.

This clone was detected a few times. The J gene is TRBJ1-3, the V gene TRBV18; 7 positions match TRBD1. V was clipped by 3 bases and J by 4 bases; unmatched bases: 6. Germline CDR1 and CDR2: KGHSH and LQKENI. This CDR3 has 15 residues. CDR3 region: CASSPDTQGGNTIYF. The CDR3 DNA follows: TGTGCCAGCTCACCTGACACACAGGGGGGAAACACCATATATTTT. Based on the CDR3 plus reference TRBV18 and TRBJ1-3, the full variable domain is NAGVMQNPRHLVRRRGQEARLRCSPMKGHSHVYWYRQLPEEGLKFMVYLQKENIIDESGMPKERFSAEFPKEGPSILRIQQVVRGDSAAYFCASSPDTQGGNTIYFGEGSWLTVV.

The chain uses TRBV11-3 and TRBJ2-1, with 9 bases fitting TRBD2. There are 14 residues in the CDR3. After removal of 5 bases from V and 8 bases from J, the junction contained 7 bases not matched to a gene. Per germline, CDR1 SGHNT and CDR2 YENEEA. The CDR3 bases are TGTGCCAGCAGCAGGCGGGGGGGAAGGGATGAGCAGTTCTTC. Its translation is CASSRRGGRDEQFF.

CDR3 in DNA: TGCGCCAGCAGCCAACCCGGGATCGCTGGAAACACCATATATTTT. Protein: CASSQPGIAGNTIYF. The V gene is TRBV4-1, the J gene TRBJ1-3, with unresolved D. This CDR3 contains 15 residues. V was pared by 2 bases and J by 2 bases, with 10 bases between. CDR1 and CDR2 (germline): MGHRA, YSYEKL.

The V gene is TRBV30, the J gene TRBJ1-4; perhaps TRBD1 as D (5 bases). CDR3 length equals 14 residues. The V and J ends lost 5 bases and 6 bases respectively, with 16 bases between them. In germline, CDR1 is GTSNPN, CDR2 SVGIG (reference sequence). The CDR3: CAWALGTHHEKLFF. In DNA form, the CDR3 reads TGTGCCTGGGCCCTCGGGACTCATCATGAAAAACTGTTTTTT. The full variable domain, in which reference TRBV30 and TRBJ1-4 provide the parts outside the CDR3, is SQTIHQWPATLVQPVGSPLSLECTVEGTSNPNLYWYRQAAGRGLQLLFYSVGIGQISSEVPQNLSASRPQDRQFILSSKKLLLSDSGFYLCAWALGTHHEKLFFGSGTQLSVL.

This chain joins TRBV3-1 (or the pseudogene TRBV3-2) and TRBJ2-7; TRBD2 might be the D (6 bases). Per the germline V gene, CDR1 is LGHDT and CDR2 is YNNKEL (reference sequence). The CDR3 has 14 amino acids. V dropped 4 bases and J dropped 2 bases, with 12 bases sitting between them. The CDR3 nucleotides read TGTGCCAGCAGCCGAGGCGGGGCAACCTACGAGCAGTACGTC. Its translation: CASSRGGATYEQYV.

The rearrangement links TRBV28 to TRBJ2-1; D remains ambiguous. This CDR3 is 13 amino acids long. Trimming stripped 2 bases from V and 6 bases from J, with 8 bases between. Germline CDR1 is MDHEN and CDR2 is SYDVKM. This CDR3 reads CASSLKQSNEQFF. In DNA, the CDR3 is TGTGCCAGCAGTTTAAAACAGTCCAATGAGCAGTTCTTC.

Worth noting for this clone: An end of the junction does not agree with germline; a read error may underlie this. The J gene is TRBJ2-3, the V gene TRBV5-1; TRBD2 aligns across 10 bases. The CDR3 has 20 amino acids. The germline V gene encodes CDR1 SGHRS and CDR2 YFSETQ. CDR3 sequence: CASSLGALAGGFYATDTQYF. CDR3 DNA: TGTGCCAGCAGCTTGGGGGCCTTAGCGGGAGGATTTTATGCGACAGATACGCAGTATTTT.

V is TRBV2 and J is TRBJ1-1; D not certain. Germline CDR1 and CDR2: SNHLY and FYNNEI. V dropped 8 bases and J dropped 1 base, with 11 bases sitting between them. CDR3 size: 13 residues. The CDR3 DNA follows: TGTGCCAGCTCGACACCACAGAACACTGAAGCTTTCTTT. Protein: CASSTPQNTEAFF.